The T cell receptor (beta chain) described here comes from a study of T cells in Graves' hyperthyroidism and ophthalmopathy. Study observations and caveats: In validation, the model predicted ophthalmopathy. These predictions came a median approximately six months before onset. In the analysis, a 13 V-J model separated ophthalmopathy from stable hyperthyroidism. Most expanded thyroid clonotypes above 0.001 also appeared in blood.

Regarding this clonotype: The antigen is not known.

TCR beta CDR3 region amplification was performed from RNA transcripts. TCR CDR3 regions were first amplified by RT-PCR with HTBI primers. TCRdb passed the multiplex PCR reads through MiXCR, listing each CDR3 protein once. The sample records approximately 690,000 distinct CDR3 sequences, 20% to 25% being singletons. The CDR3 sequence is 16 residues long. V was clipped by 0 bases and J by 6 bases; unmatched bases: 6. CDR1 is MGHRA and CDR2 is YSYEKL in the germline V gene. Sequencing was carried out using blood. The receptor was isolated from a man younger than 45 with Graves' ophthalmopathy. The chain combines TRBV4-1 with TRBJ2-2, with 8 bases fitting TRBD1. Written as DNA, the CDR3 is TGCGCCAGCAGCCAAGAGAGCAGGGGGCTGGCCGGGGAGCTGTTTTTT. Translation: CASSQESRGLAGELFF.